The 21 T cell receptor beta chains reported below all come from one sample, sequenced in a study of blood T cell repertoires in COVID-19 (TCRdb year 2020). Libraries came from the immunoSEQ multiplex PCR assay. TCRdb limited this immuneACCESS table to in-frame rearrangements with V and J called. A share of clones is missing; checked studies link under half to unresolved V genes, and the rest is unexplained. The sample includes 250,000 or so clones, with 84% observed a single time. Roughly 3.6% of the sample is in the top ten clones. Sequenced sample: PBMCs or T cells enriched from blood (not recorded which). These receptors all come from a man aged 45 to 65 who had recovered from COVID-19.

The chain employs TRBV12-3 or TRBV12-4 and TRBJ2-1; possible D gene TRBD2, 5 bases. This CDR3 has 13 residues. V was clipped by 4 bases and J by 7 bases, with 11 bases between them. The CDR3 sequence is CASSSTTGNEQFF. CDR3 nucleotides: TGTGCCAGCAGTTCAACCACGGGGAATGAGCAGTTCTTC.

This clone was seen more than once but under ten times. The chain uses TRBV5-4 and TRBJ2-2; 12 nucleotides match TRBD2. Germline V gives CDR1 SGHNT, CDR2 YYREEE (reference sequence). This CDR3 is built from 17 residues. V was pared by 3 bases and J by 4 bases, with 7 bases of the junction left unmatched. The CDR3 nucleotides read TGTGCCAGCAGCTCCGCGACTAGCGGGAGTGGCACCGGGGAGCTGTTTTTT. Translation gives CASSSATSGSGTGELFF.

The CDR3 loop is CASSIAVGQTYNEQFF. The CDR3 DNA reads as TGTGCCAGCAGCATCGCCGTTGGGCAGACGTACAATGAGCAGTTCTTC. The genes are TRBV7-9 and TRBJ2-1; no firm D call. The CDR3 loop spans 16 amino acids. The ends were cut back, 5 bases at V and 4 bases at J, with 18 bases in the middle. CDR1 is SEHNR, CDR2 FQNEAQ, per germline (reference sequence).

The gene calls are TRBV7-9 and TRBJ2-4; TRBD1 might be the D (6 bases). The V end was cut by 1 base, the J end by 4 bases, with 14 bases between. Germline assignment: CDR1 SEHNR and CDR2 FQNEAQ (reference sequence). This CDR3 has 16 amino acids. In DNA, the CDR3 is TGTGCCAGCAGCTTAGGAGGGGGAATAATTAAAAACATTCAGTACTTC. It codes for CASSLGGGIIKNIQYF.

The chain carries TRBV7-9 and TRBJ1-5; D not resolved. Trimming took 3 bases from V and 3 from J, leaving 9 bases between them. This CDR3 has 14 amino acids. Germline CDR1 reads SEHNR; CDR2 reads FQNEAQ (reference sequence). CDR3: CASSLNGLNQPQHF. The CDR3 bases are TGTGCCAGCAGCTTGAACGGTCTCAATCAGCCCCAGCATTTT.

This chain connects TRBV5-4 to TRBJ2-5, with a possible D match to TRBD1 (5 bases). Germline-derived CDR1 and CDR2 are SGHNT and YYREEE (reference sequence). CDR3 length equals 15 residues. Deletions cut 0 bases from V and 1 base from J, with 10 bases between. CDR3 in DNA: TGTGCCAGCAGCTTGGAAGGGGCCCCCCAAGAGACCCAGTACTTC. This gives the protein CASSLEGAPQETQYF.

The CDR3 sequence: CASSFRGASPGYTF. The CDR3 DNA reads as TGTGCCAGCAGTTTCCGCGGGGCCTCACCGGGCTACACCTTC. V and J are TRBV28 and TRBJ1-2; possibly TRBD1 for D (5 bases). Germline values: CDR1 MDHEN, CDR2 SYDVKM. The CDR3 has 14 residues. Trimming took 3 bases from V and 8 from J, leaving 16 bases between them.

The chain recombines TRBV11-2 with TRBJ1-4, with no clear D. Germline assignment: CDR1 SGHAT and CDR2 FQNNGV. The ends were cut back, 1 base at V and 0 bases at J, with 15 bases in the middle. CDR3 size: 18 residues. This chain's CDR3 is CASSLGLGARATNEKLFF. The CDR3 DNA reads TGTGCCAGCAGCTTAGGCCTGGGCGCACGAGCAACTAATGAAAAACTGTTTTTT.

The gene calls are TRBV18 and TRBJ1-6; TRBD1 aligns across 11 bases. Trimming took 3 bases from V and 9 from J; bases not matched to a gene: 10. Per germline, CDR1 KGHSH and CDR2 LQKENI. The CDR3 is made up of 17 amino acids. The CDR3 region has the DNA TGTGCCAGCTCACCTAGAGGACAGGGGGCTCAAAGTTCACCCCTCCACTTT. Translation gives CASSPRGQGAQSSPLHF.

The rearrangement joins TRBV5-5 to TRBJ2-7; TRBD1 is a possible D gene (6 bases). Trimming shortened V by 4 bases and J by 1 base, and 12 bases separated the two germline ends. Germline V lookup: CDR1 SGHKS, CDR2 YYEKEE (reference sequence). The CDR3 totals 14 residues. CDR3 coding DNA: TGTGCCAGCAGCCCCGAGGGGGTGTCCTACGAGCAGTACTTC. Its protein is CASSPEGVSYEQYF.

This clone was seen just once. The chain recombines TRBV19 with TRBJ1-4; TRBD1 matches at 7 bases. J was trimmed by 4 bases and V by 6 bases; bases with no gene match: 8. The V gene's germline CDR1 is LNHDA and CDR2 SQIVND (reference sequence). The CDR3 has 15 amino acids. CDR3 sequence (DNA): TGTGCCAGTAGCCGGAGGGGGCGCGATAATGAAAAACTGTTTTTT. Its protein is CASSRRGRDNEKLFF. Variable domain in full (rest from reference TRBV19 and TRBJ1-4): DGGITQSPKYLFRKEGQNVTLSCEQNLNHDAMYWYRQDPGQGLRLIYYSQIVNDFQKGDIAEGYSVSREKKESFPLTVTSAQKNPTAFYLCASSRRGRDNEKLFFGSGTQLSVL.

The chain links TRBV12-5 to TRBJ1-4, with 7 positions matching TRBD1. The CDR3 contains 16 residues. V lost 2 bases and J lost 5; bases outside the gene matches: 8. Germline V lookup: CDR1 LGHNT, CDR2 FRNRAP. The CDR3 spells CASGLSRQGRNEKLFF. CDR3 sequence (DNA): TGTGCTAGTGGTTTGTCCAGACAGGGCCGCAATGAAAAACTGTTTTTT.

This CDR3 is CASSKTSGGAIPNEQFF. CDR3 bases: TGTGCCAGCAGCAAGACTAGCGGGGGGGCAATTCCCAATGAGCAGTTCTTC. The chain uses TRBV7-3 and TRBJ2-1, with 14 positions matching TRBD2. The germline V gene encodes CDR1 SGHTA and CDR2 FQGTGA. The CDR3 contains 17 residues. The V gene end was trimmed by 5 bases and the J gene end by 6 bases; junction bases not matched to a gene: 9.

This chain joins TRBV7-2 and TRBJ2-7; D gene unclear. V gave up 0 bases and J gave up 0 bases, with 6 bases separating them. This CDR3 region has 14 residues. CDR1 and CDR2 (germline): SGHTA, FQGNSA. CDR3 nucleotides: TGTGCCAGCAGCTTAGCGGCTAGCTCCTACGAGCAGTACTTC. Its translation is CASSLAASSYEQYF.

The rearrangement links TRBV19 to TRBJ2-1, with a tentative D call TRBD2 (7 bases). The germline CDR1 and CDR2 sequences are LNHDA and SQIVND (reference sequence). The CDR3 extends over 10 amino acids. Trimming stripped 8 bases from V and 12 bases from J, with 11 bases between. In nucleotides, the CDR3 is TGTGCCAGTGGGGGGGCACCGCAGTTCTTC. This encodes CASGGAPQFF.

The CDR3 protein is CASSFKGRWETQYF. DNA for the CDR3: TGTGCCAGCAGTTTTAAGGGGAGGTGGGAGACCCAGTACTTC. V gene TRBV28 combines with J gene TRBJ2-5; a weak D match, TRBD2 (6 bases). The V gene's germline CDR1 is MDHEN and CDR2 SYDVKM. The CDR3 length is 14 residues. V shed 3 bases and J shed 5 bases, with 13 bases lying between them.

The chain is built from TRBV19 and TRBJ1-5; no clear D gene. Deletions cut 1 base from V and 1 base from J, with 8 bases between. The V gene's germline CDR1 is LNHDA and CDR2 SQIVND (reference sequence). This CDR3 region has 15 residues. The CDR3 bases are TGTGCCAGTAGTATAGTGACAAGGAGCAATCAGCCCCAGCATTTT. Translated, it gives CASSIVTRSNQPQHF.

The chain couples TRBV7-9 to TRBJ2-5, with 9 bases that match TRBD2. V lost 2 bases to trimming and J lost 5 bases; unmatched junction nucleotides: 6. The germline CDR1 and CDR2 sequences are SEHNR and FQNEAQ (reference sequence). CDR3 length equals 15 residues. In nucleotides, the CDR3 is TGTGCCAGCAGCTTACTAGCGGGGATGCGGGAGACCCAGTACTTC. As protein: CASSLLAGMRETQYF.

The V call is TRBV4-2, the J call TRBJ2-3; possibly TRBD1 for D (5 bases). The V and J ends lost 1 base and 5 bases respectively, with 22 bases between them. This CDR3 has 18 residues. Germline values: CDR1 LGHNA, CDR2 YNFKEQ. The CDR3 reads CASSQGSSGRAHRDTQYF. The CDR3, as DNA: TGTGCCAGCAGCCAAGGTAGTTCGGGCAGGGCCCATCGAGATACGCAGTATTTT.

The chain combines TRBV5-5 with TRBJ1-5; TRBD1 matches 9 bases. Unmatched junction bases numbered 8, after V lost 4 bases and J lost 0 bases. CDR1 is SGHKS, CDR2 YYEKEE, per germline (reference sequence). CDR3 length: 17 residues. The CDR3 sequence is CASSAGTGPYSNQPQHF. DNA for the CDR3: TGTGCCAGCAGCGCCGGGACAGGGCCGTATAGCAATCAGCCCCAGCATTTT.

The J gene is TRBJ2-1, the V gene TRBV5-1, with D possibly being TRBD1 (6 bases). Germline V lookup: CDR1 SGHRS, CDR2 YFSETQ. The CDR3 contains 14 residues. V was pared by 2 bases and J by 4 bases, with 10 bases between. CDR3 residues: CASSFGTNYNEQFF. CDR3 DNA sequence: TGCGCCAGCAGCTTTGGGACAAATTACAATGAGCAGTTCTTC.